The next 13 T cell receptor beta chains were all read from a single sample in a study of cytomegalovirus exposure and HLA in healthy donors. 13 Jbeta primers and 60 Vbeta primers were used for the PCR. The assay was immunoSEQ multiplex PCR, and TCRdb's table has in-frame clones only and misses some. The sample has around 200,000 clones; 79% are singletons. Sequencing was performed on PBMCs. The source is a woman aged 50 to 60 in good health and CMV-seronegative.

The chain recombines TRBV10-2 with TRBJ1-6, with TRBD1 matching 7 bases. The germline CDR1 and CDR2 sequences are WSHSY and SAAADI. This CDR3 region has 14 residues. V dropped 6 bases and J dropped 10; count of bases not matched to a gene: 9. Written as DNA, the CDR3 is TGCGCCAGCAGAGGACCGGGACAGAACTCACCCCTCCACTTT. It translates to CASRGPGQNSPLHF.

The chain combines TRBV7-8 with TRBJ1-6, with 7 bases lining up with TRBD1. V dropped 3 bases and J dropped 0; count of bases not matched to a gene: 2. Looked up from germline, CDR1 is SGHVS and CDR2 is FQNEAQ. This CDR3 is built from 16 residues. The CDR3 here is CASSLTGSSYNSPLHF. CDR3 DNA: TGTGCCAGCAGCTTGACAGGGAGCTCCTATAATTCACCCCTCCACTTT.

This sequence joins TRBV27 and TRBJ2-7; 7 positions agree with TRBD2. V was pared by 10 bases and J by 5 bases, with 8 bases of the junction left unmatched. The CDR3 contains 12 residues. The germline gives CDR1 MNHEY, CDR2 SMNVEV (reference sequence). The CDR3 bases are TGTGCCACCAAGGGCGGGAGCCACGAGCAGTACTTC. Protein product: CATKGGSHEQYF.

J is TRBJ1-3 and V is TRBV6-6; no clear D gene. The CDR3 runs 16 residues. From germline, CDR1 is MNHNY and CDR2 SVGAGI (reference sequence). V was trimmed by 4 bases and J by 3 bases, leaving 16 bases between them. This chain's CDR3 is CASSSIGSAIGNTIYF. The CDR3 nucleotides are TGTGCCAGCAGTTCAATCGGGAGCGCGATTGGAAACACCATATATTTT.

Of note for this clone: One end of the junction is discordant with germline, which a read error may explain. V is TRBV7-9 and J is TRBJ2-7; unclear D gene. The CDR3 contains 11 residues. The germline CDR1 and CDR2 sequences are SEHNR and FQNEAQ (reference sequence). The CDR3 loop is CSSSLVDEQYF. CDR3 nucleotides: TGTTCCAGCAGCTTAGTAGATGAGCAGTACTTC. The full variable domain, its missing parts supplied by reference TRBV7-9 and TRBJ2-7, is DTGVSQNPRHKITKRGQNVTFRCDPISEHNRLYWYRQTLGQGPEFLTYFQNEAQLEKSRLLSDRFSAERPKGSFSTLEIQRTEQGDSAMYLCSSSLVDEQYFGPGTRLTVT.

This clone was recorded only once. V gene TRBV9 combines with J gene TRBJ1-3; D may be TRBD1 (5 bases). The CDR3 consists of 15 residues. Trimming removed 4 bases at V and 2 bases at J, with 13 bases between. Germline CDR1 reads SGDLS; CDR2 reads YYNGEE. CDR3 sequence: CASSPSVGAGNTIYF. The CDR3 DNA follows: TGTGCCAGCAGCCCCTCCGTAGGGGCTGGAAACACCATATATTTT. Full variable domain (outside the CDR3, taken from reference TRBV9 and TRBJ1-3): DSGVTQTPKHLITATGQRVTLRCSPRSGDLSVYWYQQSLDQGLQFLIQYYNGEERAKGNILERFSAQQFPDLHSELNLSSLELGDSALYFCASSPSVGAGNTIYFGEGSWLTVV.

V usage is TRBV28 and J usage is TRBJ1-2; tentatively, D is TRBD1 (6 bases). The CDR3 runs to 14 residues. Trimming pared 5 bases from V and 13 bases from J, leaving 23 bases between. CDR1 and CDR2 (germline): MDHEN, SYDVKM. This chain's CDR3 is CASSHPRRQEDSTF. The DNA for the CDR3 is TGTGCCAGCAGTCACCCTCGTCGACAGGAAGACTCCACCTTC.

The chain couples TRBV28 to TRBJ1-2; possibly TRBD1 for D (5 bases). The CDR3 consists of 13 residues. Germline-derived CDR1 and CDR2 are MDHEN and SYDVKM. With 5 bases removed from V and 4 bases from J, the gap between germline ends came to 11 bases. In nucleotides, the CDR3 is TGTGCCAGCAGTCAGACAGAGCTCTATGGCTACACCTTC. Translating it yields CASSQTELYGYTF.

The genes are TRBV18 and TRBJ1-6, with D perhaps matching TRBD1 (6 bases). CDR1 and CDR2 from the germline V gene are KGHSH and LQKENI. Trimming removed 8 bases at V and 7 bases at J, with 12 bases between. The CDR3 totals 13 residues. CDR3 sequence reads: CASVRQENSPLHF. CDR3 coding DNA: TGTGCCAGCGTGCGACAGGAAAATTCACCCCTCCACTTT.

The chain recombines TRBV20-1 with TRBJ1-1; a possible D gene is TRBD1 (5 bases). The CDR3 consists of 11 residues. CDR1 DFQATT and CDR2 SNEGSKA come from the germline V gene (reference sequence). Trimming cost V 5 bases and J 8 bases, with 12 bases left between them. The CDR3 sequence is CSAPTPGEAFF. In DNA form, the CDR3 reads TGCAGTGCTCCTACCCCAGGGGAAGCTTTCTTT.

The rearrangement uses TRBV19 and TRBJ1-5; TRBD1 might be the D (6 bases). With 3 bases removed from V and 7 bases from J, the gap between germline ends came to 16 bases. The CDR3 is 15 amino acids. The germline CDR1 and CDR2 sequences are LNHDA and SQIVND (reference sequence). For the CDR3, the DNA is TGTGCCAGTAGTATGAGCAGGGGACAAGGGCAGCCCCAGCATTTT. Its protein product is CASSMSRGQGQPQHF.

V usage is TRBV4-2 and J usage is TRBJ1-6; D perhaps matches TRBD1 (5 bases). This CDR3 comprises 15 residues. V lost 3 bases, J lost 5 bases, and 11 bases lay in between. Germline-derived CDR1 and CDR2 are LGHNA and YNFKEQ. CDR3 loop: CASSQDGAHNSPLHF. The DNA of the CDR3 is TGTGCCAGCAGCCAGGATGGGGCCCATAATTCACCCCTCCACTTT.

The rearrangement uses TRBV5-1 and TRBJ2-1, with 7 bases matching TRBD1. Germline CDR1 SGHRS, CDR2 YFSETQ. The CDR3 spans 15 residues. The junction had 4 bases not matched to a gene; V was cut back by 4 bases and J by 0 bases. CDR3: CASSRTGVSYNEQFF. The CDR3 coding sequence is TGCGCCAGCAGCAGAACAGGGGTCTCCTACAATGAGCAGTTCTTC. The full variable domain, in which reference TRBV5-1 and TRBJ2-1 provide the parts outside the CDR3, is KAGVTQTPRYLIKTRGQQVTLSCSPISGHRSVSWYQQTPGQGLQFLFEYFSETQRNKGNFPGRFSGRQFSNSRSEMNVSTLELGDSALYLCASSRTGVSYNEQFFGPGTRLTVL.